The rows below give T cell receptor beta chains drawn from one sample of a study of cytomegalovirus exposure and HLA in healthy donors. Produced via immunoSEQ multiplex PCR; TCRdb's table is partial and in-frame only. The data contain fewer than 60,000 clones, roughly 94% of them seen just once; the ten biggest clones take up about 7.8%. Source material: PBMCs. These receptors were obtained from a woman in her late teens or twenties in good health and CMV-seropositive. The CDR3 runs from the conserved cysteine through the conserved F or W. The order of the fields is J gene, V gene, D gene, clone size, CDR3 protein, CDR3 DNA. The D gene is left open where the match is weak. Some rows have no size entry. The others give once, few or many, or a class for an expanded clone.

TRBJ1-2	TRBV29-1	-	-	CSVEGQPNYGYTF	TGCAGCGTTGAAGGACAGCCAAACTATGGCTACACCTTC
TRBJ1-1	TRBV2	TRBD1	-	CASRRTGISMNTEAFF	TGTGCCAGCAGGAGGACAGGGATTAGCATGAACACTGAAGCTTTCTTT
TRBJ2-7	TRBV28	-	-	CASSSPDRSYEQYF	TGTGCCAGCAGCTCCCCGGACAGATCCTACGAGCAGTACTTC
TRBJ1-2	TRBV29-1	TRBD1	-	CSALQGAGNGYTF	TGCAGCGCCCTACAGGGGGCCGGTAATGGCTACACCTTC
TRBJ1-5	TRBV11-2	TRBD1	-	CASSLGGDRFNQPQHF	TGTGCCAGCAGCTTAGGGGGGGACAGATTCAATCAGCCCCAGCATTTT
TRBJ2-3	TRBV2	-	-	CASSVQGTTTDTQYF	TGTGCCAGCAGTGTGCAGGGAACCACCACAGATACGCAGTATTTT
TRBJ2-7	TRBV11-3	TRBD2	-	CASRPTSGSSEQYF	TGTGCCAGCAGGCCAACTAGCGGGAGTAGCGAGCAGTACTTC
TRBJ2-5	TRBV2	-	-	CASSEARGAGKTQYF	TGTGCCAGCAGTGAAGCGCGTGGGGCAGGAAAGACCCAGTACTTC
TRBJ1-4	TRBV9	-	-	CASSVVGTLGEKLFF	TGTGCCAGCAGCGTAGTAGGGACACTGGGTGAAAAACTGTTTTTT
TRBJ1-1	TRBV7-3	-	-	CASSLESDTEAFF	TGTGCCAGCAGCCTCGAGTCGGACACTGAAGCTTTCTTT
TRBJ2-1	TRBV19	TRBD2	once	CASTPGLAGGLYEQFF	TGTGCCAGTACCCCGGGACTAGCGGGAGGGCTTTATGAGCAGTTCTTC
TRBJ2-1	TRBV29-1	-	-	CSVEGRGSYNEQFF	TGCAGCGTTGAAGGTCGGGGGAGTTACAATGAGCAGTTCTTC
TRBJ2-7	TRBV30	TRBD2	-	CAWSKLAGVREQYF	TGTGCCTGGAGTAAACTAGCGGGAGTTCGGGAGCAGTACTTC
TRBJ2-5	TRBV2	TRBD2	-	CASSEWQTSGRGETQYF	TGTGCCAGCAGTGAGTGGCAGACTAGCGGGAGAGGAGAGACCCAGTACTTC
TRBJ1-2	TRBV9	TRBD1	once	CASSASPQGGYGYTF	TGTGCCAGCAGCGCGTCCCCTCAGGGGGGATATGGCTACACCTTC
TRBJ2-5	TRBV11-1	TRBD2	once	CASSQPRGTSGRETQYF	TGTGCCAGCAGCCAGCCTCGTGGGACTAGCGGGAGAGAGACCCAGTACTTC
TRBJ2-7	TRBV27	-	-	CASSSEGSYEQYF	TGTGCCAGCAGTTCGGAGGGGTCCTACGAGCAGTACTTC
TRBJ2-7	TRBV27	TRBD2	-	CASSTGLAGFYEQYF	TGTGCCAGCAGCACTGGACTAGCGGGGTTCTACGAGCAGTACTTC
TRBJ1-2	TRBV5-6	-	-	CASSLRTTANYGYTF	TGTGCCAGCAGCTTAAGGACGACAGCTAACTATGGCTACACCTTC
TRBJ1-4	TRBV10-3	TRBD1	-	CAISTGAEEKLFF	TGTGCCATCTCAACAGGGGCAGAGGAAAAACTGTTTTTT
TRBJ1-6	TRBV27	-	-	CASRSQGGSYNSPLHF	TGTGCCAGCAGGAGCCAAGGGGGCTCCTATAATTCACCCCTCCACTTT
TRBJ1-1	TRBV5-1	-	-	CASSLSYGGTEAFF	TGCGCCAGCAGCTTAAGTTATGGGGGGACTGAAGCTTTCTTT
TRBJ2-1	TRBV28	-	-	CASSSAGFSYNEQFF	TGTGCCAGCAGTTCAGCGGGTTTCTCCTACAATGAGCAGTTCTTC
TRBJ2-3	TRBV15	TRBD2	-	CATSRAAGGTDTQYF	TGTGCCACCAGCAGAGCCGCGGGAGGGACAGATACGCAGTATTTT
TRBJ1-1	TRBV13	-	-	CASSLERGGSLEAFF	TGTGCCAGCAGCTTAGAGCGCGGCGGATCCTTGGAAGCTTTCTTT
TRBJ2-7	TRBV6-5	TRBD1	-	CASRDPGQGAYEQYF	TGTGCCAGCAGGGACCCGGGACAGGGGGCTTACGAGCAGTACTTC
TRBJ2-7	TRBV5-1	-	-	CASSPEIHFYEQYF	TGCGCCAGCAGCCCGGAGATTCACTTCTACGAGCAGTACTTC
TRBJ2-3	TRBV5-4	-	-	CASSLGGKSSTDTQYF	TGTGCCAGCAGCTTGGGCGGTAAGAGTAGCACAGATACGCAGTATTTT
TRBJ2-7	TRBV27	TRBD1	-	CASSLIPPAGGHEQYF	TGTGCCAGCAGTTTAATCCCCCCCGCAGGGGGCCACGAGCAGTACTTC
TRBJ1-1	TRBV6-5	TRBD1	once	CASSDRGYTEAFF	TGTGCCAGCTCCGACAGGGGATACACTGAAGCTTTCTTT
TRBJ2-4	TRBV6-4	TRBD2	-	CASSVLAGDKNIQYF	TGTGCCAGCAGTGTCCTAGCGGGGGACAAAAACATTCAGTACTTC
TRBJ2-3	TRBV28	-	once	CATAGDTDTQYF	TGTGCCACCGCCGGGGACACAGATACGCAGTATTTT
TRBJ2-1	TRBV7-9	TRBD1	-	CASSPGGNEQFF	TGTGCCAGCAGTCCAGGGGGCAATGAGCAGTTCTTC
TRBJ2-7	TRBV29-1	-	-	CSVETDGRSYEQYF	TGCAGCGTTGAAACAGATGGGCGCTCCTACGAGCAGTACTTC
TRBJ2-3	TRBV6-4	-	-	CASSDSAGSTDTQYF	TGTGCCAGCAGTGACTCGGCGGGAAGCACAGATACGCAGTATTTT
TRBJ2-5	TRBV5-5	-	-	CASSPELVGGETQYF	TGTGCCAGCAGCCCAGAGTTGGTAGGGGGTGAGACCCAGTACTTC
TRBJ1-4	TRBV28	TRBD1	-	CASRLTRGLSEKLFF	TGTGCCAGCAGACTTACCAGGGGGCTTTCTGAAAAACTGTTTTTT
TRBJ2-1	TRBV2	TRBD2	-	CASSVAGDSYNEQFF	TGTGCCAGCAGTGTTGCGGGAGACTCCTACAATGAGCAGTTCTTC
TRBJ2-5	TRBV9	-	-	CASSVHQGQETQYF	TGTGCCAGCAGCGTCCACCAGGGCCAAGAGACCCAGTACTTC
TRBJ2-7	TRBV6-5	TRBD2	-	CASSDPGTSPYEQYF	TGTGCCAGCAGCGACCCCGGGACTAGCCCATACGAGCAGTACTTC
TRBJ2-1	TRBV4-2	TRBD2	-	CASSQEGLAGRSYNEQFF	TGTGCCAGCAGCCAAGAGGGACTAGCGGGTAGGTCCTACAATGAGCAGTTCTTC
TRBJ2-3	TRBV7-3	TRBD2	-	CASSLSGDRTDTQYF	TGTGCCAGCAGTCTAAGCGGGGACCGCACAGATACGCAGTATTTT
TRBJ1-3	TRBV27	-	once	CASSLGASGNTIYF	TGTGCCAGCAGTTTGGGGGCGAGTGGAAACACCATATATTTT